The present entry profiles one T cell receptor (beta chain) with its context. Trimming took off 7 bases at V and 8 bases at J, with 17 bases between the two ends. This CDR3 comprises 13 residues. Germline loops: CDR1 LGHNA, CDR2 YNFKEQ. The data derive from a study of T-cell memory formation after mild COVID-19. TCRdb re-analysed the 5' RACE reads in MiXCR, keeping a single row per CDR3 protein. The sample contains about 430,000 distinct CDR3 sequences, roughly 18% of which appear only once. This TCR came from a man in his late teens or twenties who had mild COVID-19 (a few samples of this study predate the infection). Cell type and time point are not known. Specimen: PBMCs or a T cell subset sorted from them (not recorded which). This rearrangement joins TRBV4-2 to TRBJ1-2; D ambiguous. The CDR3 nucleotides read TGTGCCAGCACAGATGCCCGCCGAGGGGGCTACACCTTC. The encoded protein is CASTDARRGGYTF.